The next 5 T cell receptor beta chains were all read from a single sample in a study of Graves' ophthalmopathy and Graves' hyperthyroidism (dated by TCRdb to the late 2010s). The sequencer listed for this sample is Illumina HiSeq 2000. TCR beta CDR3 regions were amplified from RNA transcripts for repertoire sequencing. The first round of RT-PCR was done with HTBI primers and the Qiagen OneStep RT-PCR kit, and was followed by a second round of multiplex PCR, then size selection and purification. Using fastp trimming at Q25 and MiXCR clonotype assembly, TCRdb reanalyzed the public sequencing data and kept in-frame beta chains. Rows merge per CDR3 protein into single entries with the most common DNA and genes. Across this sample there are 500,000 to 800,000 distinct CDR3 sequences, with roughly two fifths seen only once. The ten largest clones capture roughly 3% of the sample. Sequenced input: peripheral blood. Source of these receptors: an adult man with Graves' ophthalmopathy.

This chain joins TRBV7-2 and TRBJ2-5, with D possibly TRBD1 on 5 matching bases. The germline V gene has CDR1 SGHTA and CDR2 FQGNSA. Trimming pared 5 bases from V and 4 bases from J, leaving 14 bases between. The CDR3 extends over 14 amino acids. The CDR3 protein is CASSRGPGRETQYF. CDR3 DNA: TGTGCCAGCAGCCGCGGTCCAGGGCGAGAGACCCAGTACTTC.

The sample holds many counts of this clonotype. This chain uses TRBV7-9 with TRBJ1-2; D gene uncertain. The CDR3 covers 8 residues. Germline lookup yields CDR1 SEHNR and CDR2 FQNEAQ (reference sequence). Trimming took off 6 bases at V and 12 bases at J, with 5 bases between the two ends. Here the CDR3 DNA reads TGTGCCAGCAGGGCTGACACCTTC. This codes for CASRADTF. Full variable domain (remainder filled in from reference TRBV7-9 and TRBJ1-2): DTGVSQNPRHKITKRGQNVTFRCDPISEHNRLYWYRQTLGQGPEFLTYFQNEAQLEKSRLLSDRFSAERPKGSFSTLEIQRTEQGDSAMYLCASRADTFGSGTRLTVV.

This clonotype was picked up many times. The V call is TRBV29-1, the J call TRBJ2-6, with 11 bases fitting TRBD1. The CDR3 contains 18 residues. Germline V gene data show CDR1 as SQVTM and CDR2 as ANQGSEA. The ends lost 0 bases at V and 3 bases at J; junction bases unmatched: 7. The CDR3 DNA reads as TGCAGCGTTGAAGAAAAGGGACAGGGGGTTAGTGGGGCCAACGTCCTGACTTTC. Translated, it gives CSVEEKGQGVSGANVLTF.

The CDR3 sequence: CAISESRGGRNYGYTF. In DNA, the CDR3 is TGTGCCATCAGTGAGTCGAGGGGGGGCCGGAACTATGGCTACACCTTC. The chain combines TRBV10-3 with TRBJ1-2; possibly TRBD1 for D (6 bases). The CDR3 has 16 residues. Trimming cost V 0 bases and J 2 bases, with 13 bases left between them. Germline-derived CDR1 and CDR2 are ENHRY and SYGVKD.

This clonotype was counted ten times or more. The chain carries TRBV24-1 and TRBJ1-2, with 7 bases that match TRBD1. After removal of 3 bases from V and 4 bases from J, the junction contained 4 bases not matched to a gene. CDR1 and CDR2 from the germline V gene are KGHDR and SFDVKD. The CDR3 sequence is 14 residues long. CDR3 DNA sequence: TGTGCCACCAGTGATGTCCGGGACAGCTATGGCTACACCTTC. Translation gives CATSDVRDSYGYTF.